This T cell receptor (beta chain) was retrieved from a study of OX40 agonist ivuxolimab in advanced cancers. Systemic immunosuppression or autoimmune disease history was grounds to exclude patients. CDR1 SNHLY and CDR2 FYNNEI come from the germline V gene. Trimming at V came to 3 bases and at J to 3 bases, leaving 8 bases not matched to a gene. CDR3 size: 16 residues. Sequenced by immunoSEQ multiplex PCR; TCRdb stores in-frame clones only, minus some. The sample has under 85,000 clones, around 89% seen once. The sequencing here drew on CD4+ or CD8+ T cells sorted from blood, taken in a trial of the OX40 agonist ivuxolimab. This chain connects TRBV2 to TRBJ1-3; 7 bases line up with TRBD1. This sequence was found in an adult with an advanced solid tumor such as melanoma, head and neck, liver or kidney cancer. The CDR3 nucleotides are TGTGCCAGCAGTGACCCAGGGACAGTTAGTGGAAACACCATATATTTT. This translates into CASSDPGTVSGNTIYF.